This T cell receptor (beta chain) was retrieved from a study of CD8 T cells in ankylosing spondylitis. General study points: Prior literature has documented some motif variants in synovial fluid and blood from reactive arthritis. Reported data indicate significant enrichment of disease-linked clones within matched ankylosing spondylitis synovial fluid. Relatively scarce in peripheral blood, disease-linked clones were CD8+. A TCR beta motif made of under 10 highly homologous variants seemed typical of ankylosing spondylitis blood.

The authors made TCR beta libraries by quantitative 5'-RACE with molecular barcodes. TCRdb re-derived calls from the 5' RACE reads in MiXCR, one entry per CDR3 protein. The table has about 750,000 distinct CDR3 sequences, roughly 20% seen once. A word on this clonotype: Its specificity is unknown.

Specimen: blood, either unsorted or a sorted T cell fraction (not recorded which). This receptor was identified in a male donor with ankylosing spondylitis.

The chain's CDR3 is CASSAQTGTGRELFF. CDR3 coding DNA: TGCGCCAGCAGCGCCCAGACCGGGACAGGGAGAGAACTGTTTTTT. The chain couples TRBV5-1 to TRBJ1-4; TRBD1 aligns across 9 bases. Germline assignment: CDR1 SGHRS and CDR2 YFSETQ. The CDR3 is 15 amino acids. Losses at the gene ends were 4 bases for V and 12 bases for J; bases not matched to a gene: 13.